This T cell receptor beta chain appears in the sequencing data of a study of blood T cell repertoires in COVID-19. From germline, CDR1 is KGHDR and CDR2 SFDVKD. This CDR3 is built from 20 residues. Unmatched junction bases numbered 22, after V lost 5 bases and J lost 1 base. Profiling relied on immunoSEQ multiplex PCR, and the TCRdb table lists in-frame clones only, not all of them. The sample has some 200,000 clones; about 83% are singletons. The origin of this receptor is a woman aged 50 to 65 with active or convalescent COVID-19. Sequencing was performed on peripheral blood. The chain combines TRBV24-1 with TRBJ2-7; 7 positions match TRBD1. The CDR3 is CATSVPRGPTLVSRSYEQYF. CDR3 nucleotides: TGTGCCACCAGTGTCCCAAGGGGGCCTACTCTGGTCTCAAGGTCCTACGAGCAGTACTTC.